This is a list of T cell receptor beta chains from one sample in a study of CXCR3-negative and CXCR3-positive naive CD8 T cells. TCRdb re-called the 5' RACE reads and gives one entry per CDR3 protein, without DNA. The sample features 90,000 to 150,000 distinct CDR3 sequences, with approximately 0.38% in its top ten. The sequencing sample was made of naive CXCR3+ CD8+ T cells from blood. The receptors shown here come from a human donor in good health. Some clones in this sample may be carry-over from other donors' samples. The CDR3 runs from the conserved cysteine through the conserved F or W. Fields, in order: CDR3 length, J gene, V gene, CDR3 protein.

>14|TRBJ2-7|TRBV9
CASSPGDRSYEQYF
>13|TRBJ2-3|TRBV5-4
CASRTGRTDTQYF
>15|TRBJ2-7|TRBV6-5
CASSYDSDSPYEQYF
>15|TRBJ2-7|TRBV12-3/TRBV12-4
CASRGIGELDYEQYF
>18|TRBJ2-3|TRBV29-1
CSALTGAYRGRSTDTQYF
>18|TRBJ2-5|TRBV20-1
CSAETGLAGQVPGETQYF
>16|TRBJ2-5|TRBV29-1
CSVNQRGDAYQETQYF
>14|TRBJ2-6|TRBV25-1
CASSSGSGANVLTF
>11|TRBJ2-7|TRBV19
CASSSTVGQYF
>15|TRBJ2-7|TRBV7-8
CASSFDGVPSYEQYF
>16|TRBJ1-1|TRBV4-1
CASSQDRKGPNTEAFF
>15|TRBJ2-3|TRBV12-3/TRBV12-4
CASSLARVRADTQYF
>16|TRBJ2-6|TRBV28
CASSLRPISGANVLTF
>18|TRBJ2-7|TRBV10-3
CAISEGPRHRESSYEQYF
>17|TRBJ2-1|TRBV19
CASSIVLATGSYNEQFF
>11|TRBJ1-1|TRBV27
CASRGWTEAFF
>13|TRBJ1-1|TRBV6-6
CASSPLGRTEAFF
>15|TRBJ1-2|TRBV4-2
CASSQDEGTVYGYTF
>14|TRBJ2-2|TRBV28
CASSFPLNTGELFF
>14|TRBJ2-7|TRBV28
CASSPNFGLYEQYF
>13|TRBJ1-5|TRBV25-1
CASSARGRQPQHF
>13|TRBJ1-6|TRBV29-1
CSVGEMGDSPLHF
>16|TRBJ2-1|TRBV19
CASSITGTGGYNEQFF
>15|TRBJ2-2|TRBV7-9
CASIGREINTGELFF
>13|TRBJ2-7|TRBV19
CASRRTDSYEQYF
>15|TRBJ2-1|TRBV7-3
CASSSRQGSYNEQFF
>15|TRBJ2-7|TRBV9
CASSEGQGFSYEQYF
>14|TRBJ2-2|TRBV12-3/TRBV12-4
CASSPPVGTGELFF
>12|TRBJ2-1|TRBV15
CATSQLGNEQFF
>14|TRBJ2-7|TRBV12-3/TRBV12-4
CASSPRQGSYEQYF
>15|TRBJ2-7|TRBV20-1
CSARDHAGGPHEQYF
>14|TRBJ2-7|TRBV5-6
CASSPETGIYEQYF